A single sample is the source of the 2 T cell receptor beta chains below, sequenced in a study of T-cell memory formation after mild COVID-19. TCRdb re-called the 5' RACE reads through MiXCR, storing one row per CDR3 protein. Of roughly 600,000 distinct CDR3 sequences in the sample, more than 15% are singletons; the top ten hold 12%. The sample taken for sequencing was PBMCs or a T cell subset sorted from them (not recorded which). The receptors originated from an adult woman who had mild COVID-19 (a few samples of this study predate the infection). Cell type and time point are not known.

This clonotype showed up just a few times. CDR3 residues: CASSILAGGKANTGELFF. DNA of the CDR3: TGTGCCAGTAGTATACTAGCGGGAGGGAAGGCGAACACCGGGGAGCTGTTTTTT. This rearrangement joins TRBV19 to TRBJ2-2; 12 positions match TRBD2. CDR3 length equals 18 residues. The ends lost 2 bases at V and 0 bases at J; junction bases unmatched: 4. The germline V gene has CDR1 LNHDA and CDR2 SQIVND (reference sequence).

DNA of the CDR3: TGTGCCAGCAGAGAGGTCTCCGAAGGAAACACCATATATTTT. This encodes CASREVSEGNTIYF. The rearrangement uses TRBV12-3 or TRBV12-4 and TRBJ1-3; D is ambiguous. CDR3 length equals 14 residues. The germline V and J ends were trimmed by 6 bases and 4 bases, with 13 bases remaining between them.